The 13 T cell receptor beta chains in this list originate from one sample, sequenced in a study of lymphopenia after photon versus proton radiotherapy. TCRdb's copy holds only in-frame clones and misses some; the assay was immunoSEQ multiplex PCR. The sample shows fewer than 6,000 clones, around 88% of them seen only once. The sample in question was peripheral blood, obtained from a patient treated with photon-based radiotherapy. The origin of the receptors is a man older than 75 with cholangiocarcinoma.

On this clone: Other DNA sequences in the sample encode the same CDR3. The chain combines TRBV7-9 with TRBJ1-2, with 8 bases that match TRBD1. Germline V gene sequence: CDR1 SEHNR, CDR2 FQNEAQ (reference sequence). V lost 1 base to trimming and J lost 4 bases; unmatched junction nucleotides: 2. This CDR3 spans 14 amino acids. CDR3 in DNA: TGTGCCAGCAGCTTAGGGACAGGGAGCTATGGCTACACCTTC. Residues: CASSLGTGSYGYTF.

This chain joins TRBV4-1 and TRBJ1-1; D is unclear. The ends were cut back, 4 bases at V and 0 bases at J, with 15 bases in the middle. This CDR3 is built from 16 residues. Germline V gives CDR1 MGHRA, CDR2 YSYEKL. This chain's CDR3 is CASSPGFGRMNTEAFF. The CDR3 DNA reads TGCGCCAGCAGCCCCGGTTTCGGCAGGATGAACACTGAAGCTTTCTTT.

The chain is built from TRBV28 and TRBJ1-2; D may be TRBD1 (6 bases). The V gene's germline CDR1 is MDHEN and CDR2 SYDVKM. CDR3 size: 15 residues. V lost 6 bases, J lost 4 bases, and 18 bases lay in between. Here the CDR3 reads CASSHGGGAFYGYTF. The CDR3 coding sequence is TGTGCCAGCAGCCACGGGGGGGGCGCGTTCTATGGCTACACCTTC.

The chain recombines TRBV27 with TRBJ2-3; D gene unclear. The V end lost 3 bases, the J end lost 3 bases, and 7 bases lay between the germline ends. CDR1 is MNHEY, CDR2 SMNVEV, per germline (reference sequence). The CDR3 runs to 13 residues. CDR3 loop: CASSFLGTDTQYF. DNA for the CDR3: TGTGCCAGCAGTTTTCTGGGGACAGATACGCAGTATTTT.

The CDR3 protein is CASKVTRTNTEAFF. The CDR3 bases are TGTGCCAGCAAGGTAACACGAACGAACACTGAAGCTTTCTTT. The chain carries TRBV2 and TRBJ1-1, with D hard to call. Germline V gives CDR1 SNHLY, CDR2 FYNNEI. CDR3 size: 14 residues. Trimming stripped 7 bases from V and 1 base from J, with 13 bases between.

The genes are TRBV5-1 and TRBJ2-3; the match to TRBD1 covers 9 bases. J gave up 5 bases and V 0 bases, and 7 bases lay outside the gene matches. CDR1 and CDR2 from the germline V gene are SGHRS and YFSETQ. This CDR3 has 16 residues. Here the CDR3 DNA reads TGCGCCAGCAGCTTGGCAGGGGACAGGGCCGGAGATACGCAGTATTTT. This codes for CASSLAGDRAGDTQYF.

V and J are TRBV5-1 and TRBJ2-7; 9 bases are shared with TRBD1. V lost 3 bases to trimming and J lost 0 bases; unmatched junction nucleotides: 7. CDR1 and CDR2 from the germline V gene are SGHRS and YFSETQ. CDR3 length equals 16 residues. The CDR3: CASSSKGQGYSYEQYF. CDR3 in DNA: TGCGCCAGCAGCTCTAAGGGACAGGGTTACTCCTACGAGCAGTACTTC.

The chain combines TRBV5-1 with TRBJ2-7; D perhaps matches TRBD2 (6 bases). This CDR3 has 14 amino acids. V lost 2 bases and J lost 3, with 12 bases in between. Germline V gene sequence: CDR1 SGHRS, CDR2 YFSETQ. The CDR3 DNA is TGCGCCAGCAGCTTTAGGGACTCGAACTACGAGCAGTACTTC. It specifies CASSFRDSNYEQYF.

The count of this clone is one. A junction end diverges from the germline sequence, so it may reflect a read error. The rearrangement uses TRBV2 and TRBJ1-2; D not resolved. The CDR3 consists of 11 residues. Per germline, CDR1 SNHLY and CDR2 FYNNEI. The CDR3 sequence: CASRETPTRVF. Here the CDR3 DNA reads TGTGCCAGCAGAGAGACACCTACTCGAGTCTTC. The complete variable domain, with remaining parts taken from reference TRBV2 and TRBJ1-2, reads EPEVTQTPSHQVTQMGQEVILRCVPISNHLYFYWYRQILGQKVEFLVSFYNNEISEKSEIFDDQFSVERPDGSNFTLKIRSTKLEDSAMYFCASRETPTRVFGSGTRLTVV.

This clone was found once. The chain recombines TRBV5-1 with TRBJ1-1; no reliable D call. The CDR3 contains 14 residues. The germline CDR1 and CDR2 sequences are SGHRS and YFSETQ. V gave up 4 bases and J gave up 2 bases, with 12 bases separating them. This CDR3 is CASSQDPRNTEAFF. The CDR3 region has the DNA TGCGCCAGCAGCCAGGACCCAAGAAACACTGAAGCTTTCTTT.

This clone was counted between two and nine times. This sequence joins TRBV7-9 and TRBJ2-7; no firm D call. This CDR3 is built from 15 residues. V was pared by 1 base and J by 5 bases, with 15 bases between. CDR1 SEHNR and CDR2 FQNEAQ come from the germline V gene (reference sequence). The CDR3 loop reads CASSLGSRSLDEQYF. The CDR3 nucleotides are TGTGCCAGCAGCTTAGGTTCGAGATCCCTTGACGAGCAGTACTTC.

V is TRBV27 and J is TRBJ2-7, with a possible D match to TRBD2 (5 bases). The CDR3 has 14 residues. Trimming cost V 2 bases and J 6 bases, with 14 bases left between them. Germline assignment: CDR1 MNHEY and CDR2 SMNVEV (reference sequence). The chain's CDR3 is CASSLTFRRAEQYF. Here the CDR3 DNA reads TGTGCCAGCAGTTTAACATTCAGGCGGGCCGAGCAGTACTTC.

The rearrangement joins TRBV6-4 to TRBJ2-1, with D perhaps matching TRBD1 (5 bases). V lost 4 bases, J lost 10 bases, and 14 bases lay in between. CDR1 is MRHNA and CDR2 is SNTAGT in the germline V gene. CDR3 length: 13 amino acids. CDR3 DNA: TGTGCCAGCAGTGCTGAGGTGACAGCCGAGCAGTTCTTC. It yields the protein CASSAEVTAEQFF.